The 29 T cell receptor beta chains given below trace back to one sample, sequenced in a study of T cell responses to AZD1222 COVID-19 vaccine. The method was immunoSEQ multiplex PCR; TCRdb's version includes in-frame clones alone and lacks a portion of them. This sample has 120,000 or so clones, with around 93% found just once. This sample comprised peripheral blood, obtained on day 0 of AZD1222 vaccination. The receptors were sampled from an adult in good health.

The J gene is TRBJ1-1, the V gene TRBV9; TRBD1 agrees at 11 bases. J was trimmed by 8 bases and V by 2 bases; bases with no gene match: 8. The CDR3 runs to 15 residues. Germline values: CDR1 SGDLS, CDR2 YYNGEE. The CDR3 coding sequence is TGTGCCAGCAGCGTCCGGGACAGGGGGTTGGCGGAAGCTTTCTTT. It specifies CASSVRDRGLAEAFF. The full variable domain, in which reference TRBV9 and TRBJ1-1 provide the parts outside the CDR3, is DSGVTQTPKHLITATGQRVTLRCSPRSGDLSVYWYQQSLDQGLQFLIQYYNGEERAKGNILERFSAQQFPDLHSELNLSSLELGDSALYFCASSVRDRGLAEAFFGQGTRLTVV.

CDR3 sequence reads: CASSNRDRGLSEQYF. DNA of the CDR3: TGCGCCAGCAGCAACAGAGACAGGGGGCTCTCCGAGCAGTACTTC. The chain joins TRBV10-2 to TRBJ2-7, with TRBD1 identical over 10 bases. The CDR3 loop spans 15 amino acids. Trimming cost V 6 bases and J 6 bases; bases outside gene matches: 11. Germline CDR1 and CDR2: WSHSY and SAAADI.

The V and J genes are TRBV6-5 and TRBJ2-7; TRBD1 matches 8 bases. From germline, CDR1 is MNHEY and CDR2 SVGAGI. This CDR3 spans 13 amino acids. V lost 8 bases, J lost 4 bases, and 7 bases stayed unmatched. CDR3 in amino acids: CASGRTGMYEQYF. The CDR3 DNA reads TGTGCCAGCGGACGGACAGGGATGTACGAGCAGTACTTC.

The CDR3 sequence: CASSQYRGNYGYTF. CDR3 coding DNA: TGTGCCAGCAGCCAATACAGGGGGAACTATGGCTACACCTTC. The chain employs TRBV3-1 (or the pseudogene TRBV3-2) and TRBJ1-2; 8 bases align to TRBD1. The V segment lost 2 bases and the J segment 2 bases; nucleotides outside the gene matches: 1. This CDR3 spans 14 amino acids. The V gene's germline CDR1 is LGHDT and CDR2 YNNKEL (reference sequence).

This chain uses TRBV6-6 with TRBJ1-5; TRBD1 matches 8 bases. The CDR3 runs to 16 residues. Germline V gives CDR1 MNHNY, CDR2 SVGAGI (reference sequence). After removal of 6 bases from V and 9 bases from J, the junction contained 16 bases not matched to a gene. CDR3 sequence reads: CASSPARTGSLGPQHF. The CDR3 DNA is TGTGCCAGCAGCCCCGCCCGGACAGGGAGCTTAGGGCCCCAGCATTTT.

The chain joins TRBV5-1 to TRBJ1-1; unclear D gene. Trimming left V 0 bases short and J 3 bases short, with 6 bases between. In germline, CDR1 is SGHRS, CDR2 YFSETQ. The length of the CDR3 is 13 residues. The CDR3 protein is CASSLDSYTEAFF. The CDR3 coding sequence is TGCGCCAGCAGCTTGGACAGCTACACTGAAGCTTTCTTT.

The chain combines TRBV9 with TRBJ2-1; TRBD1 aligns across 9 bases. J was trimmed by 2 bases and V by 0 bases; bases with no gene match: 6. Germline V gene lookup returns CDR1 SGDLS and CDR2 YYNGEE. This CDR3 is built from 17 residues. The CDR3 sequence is CASSVEGGQGPYNEQFF. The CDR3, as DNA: TGTGCCAGCAGCGTAGAGGGGGGACAGGGCCCCTACAATGAGCAGTTCTTC.

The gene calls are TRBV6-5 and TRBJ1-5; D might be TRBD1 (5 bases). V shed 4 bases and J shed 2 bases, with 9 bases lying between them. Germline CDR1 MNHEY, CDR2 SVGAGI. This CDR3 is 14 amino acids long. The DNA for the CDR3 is TGTGCCAGCAGTTGGCGGGGGGGCAATCAGCCCCAGCATTTT. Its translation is CASSWRGGNQPQHF.

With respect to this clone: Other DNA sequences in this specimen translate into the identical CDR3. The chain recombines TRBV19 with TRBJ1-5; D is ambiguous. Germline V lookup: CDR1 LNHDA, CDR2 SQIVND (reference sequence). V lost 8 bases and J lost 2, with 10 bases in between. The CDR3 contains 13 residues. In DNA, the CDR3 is TGTGCCAGTGGGAGGGAAGGCAATCAGCCCCAGCATTTT. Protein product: CASGREGNQPQHF.

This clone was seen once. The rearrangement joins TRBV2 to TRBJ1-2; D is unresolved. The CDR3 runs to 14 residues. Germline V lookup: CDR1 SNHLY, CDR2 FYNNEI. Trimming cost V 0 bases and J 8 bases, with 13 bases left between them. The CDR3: CASSEAGINGGYTF. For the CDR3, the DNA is TGTGCCAGCAGTGAAGCAGGCATCAATGGGGGCTACACCTTC.

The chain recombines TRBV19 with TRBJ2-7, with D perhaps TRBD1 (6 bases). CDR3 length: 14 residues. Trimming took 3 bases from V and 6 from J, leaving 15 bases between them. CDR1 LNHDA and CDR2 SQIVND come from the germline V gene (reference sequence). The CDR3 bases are TGTGCCAGTAGTATTTCAACCCTAGGGGGCGAGCAGTACTTC. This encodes CASSISTLGGEQYF.

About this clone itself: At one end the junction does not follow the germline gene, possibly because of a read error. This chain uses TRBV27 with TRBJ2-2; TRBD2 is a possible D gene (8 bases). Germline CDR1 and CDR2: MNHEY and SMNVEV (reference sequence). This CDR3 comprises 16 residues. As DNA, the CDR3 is TGTGCCCGCAGGGGGGGGCGGGGGGCCAACACCGGGGAGCTGTTTTTT. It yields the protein CARRGGRGANTGELFF.

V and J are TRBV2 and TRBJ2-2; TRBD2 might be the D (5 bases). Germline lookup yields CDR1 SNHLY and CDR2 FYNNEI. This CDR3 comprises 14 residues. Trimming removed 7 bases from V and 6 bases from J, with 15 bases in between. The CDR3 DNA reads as TGTGCCAGCAAGCCCGGGGAGAGCGCCGGGGAGCTGTTTTTT. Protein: CASKPGESAGELFF.

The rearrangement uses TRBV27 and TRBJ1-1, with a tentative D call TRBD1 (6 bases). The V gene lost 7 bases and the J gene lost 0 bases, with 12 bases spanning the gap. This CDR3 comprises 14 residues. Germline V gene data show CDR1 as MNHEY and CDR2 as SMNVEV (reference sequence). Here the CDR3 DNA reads TGTGCCAGCAAAGAACAGGGCTTGAACACTGAAGCTTTCTTT. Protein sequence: CASKEQGLNTEAFF.

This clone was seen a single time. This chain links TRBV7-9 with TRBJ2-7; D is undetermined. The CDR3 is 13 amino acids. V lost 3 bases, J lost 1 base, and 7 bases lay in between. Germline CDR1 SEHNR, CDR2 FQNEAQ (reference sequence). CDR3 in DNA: TGTGCCAGCAGCTTTGGAAGATCCTACGAGCAGTACTTC. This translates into CASSFGRSYEQYF. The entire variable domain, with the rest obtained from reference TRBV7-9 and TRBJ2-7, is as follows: DTGVSQNPRHKITKRGQNVTFRCDPISEHNRLYWYRQTLGQGPEFLTYFQNEAQLEKSRLLSDRFSAERPKGSFSTLEIQRTEQGDSAMYLCASSFGRSYEQYFGPGTRLTVT.

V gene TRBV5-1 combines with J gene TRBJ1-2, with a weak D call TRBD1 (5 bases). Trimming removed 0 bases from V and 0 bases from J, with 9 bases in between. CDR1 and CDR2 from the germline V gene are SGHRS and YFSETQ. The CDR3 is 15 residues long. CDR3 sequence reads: CASSLGQGSNYGYTF. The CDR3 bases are TGCGCCAGCAGCTTGGGGCAGGGCTCTAACTATGGCTACACCTTC.

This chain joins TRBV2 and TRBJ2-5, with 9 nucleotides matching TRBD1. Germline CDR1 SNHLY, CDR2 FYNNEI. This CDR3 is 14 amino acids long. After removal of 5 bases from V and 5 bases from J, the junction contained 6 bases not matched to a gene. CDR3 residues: CASSLTGGLETQYF. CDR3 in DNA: TGTGCCAGCAGTCTAACAGGGGGCCTGGAGACCCAGTACTTC.

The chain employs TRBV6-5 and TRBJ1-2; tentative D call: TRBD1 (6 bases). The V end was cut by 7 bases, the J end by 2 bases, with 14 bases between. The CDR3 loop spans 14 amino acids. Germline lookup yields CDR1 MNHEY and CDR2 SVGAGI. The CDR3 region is CASTPNRVNYGYTF. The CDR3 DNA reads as TGTGCCAGCACACCAAACAGGGTGAACTATGGCTACACCTTC.

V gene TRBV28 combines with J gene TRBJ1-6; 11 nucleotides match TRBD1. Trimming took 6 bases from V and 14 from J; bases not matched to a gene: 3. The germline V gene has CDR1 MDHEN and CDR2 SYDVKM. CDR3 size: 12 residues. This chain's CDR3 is CASRGTGGSLHF. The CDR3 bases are TGTGCCAGCAGGGGGACAGGGGGGTCCCTCCACTTT.

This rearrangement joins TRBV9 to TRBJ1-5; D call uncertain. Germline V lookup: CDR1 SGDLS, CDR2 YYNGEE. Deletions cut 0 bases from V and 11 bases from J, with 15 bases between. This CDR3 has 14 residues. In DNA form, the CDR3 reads TGTGCCAGCAGCGTAGGGGAGGGTGCGTCGGCCCAGCATTTT. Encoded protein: CASSVGEGASAQHF.

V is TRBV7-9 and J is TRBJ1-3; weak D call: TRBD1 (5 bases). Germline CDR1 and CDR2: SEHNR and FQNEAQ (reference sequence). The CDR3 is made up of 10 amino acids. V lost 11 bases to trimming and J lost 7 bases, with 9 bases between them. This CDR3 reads CAAGGNTIYF. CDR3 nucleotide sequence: TGTGCCGCGGGGGGGAACACCATATATTTT.

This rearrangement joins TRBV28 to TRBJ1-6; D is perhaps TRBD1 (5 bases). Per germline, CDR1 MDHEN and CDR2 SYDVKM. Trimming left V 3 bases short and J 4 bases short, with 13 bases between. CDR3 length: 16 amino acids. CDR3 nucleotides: TGTGCCAGCAGTTTTTCAACAGACAGTTATAATTCACCCCTCCACTTT. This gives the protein CASSFSTDSYNSPLHF.

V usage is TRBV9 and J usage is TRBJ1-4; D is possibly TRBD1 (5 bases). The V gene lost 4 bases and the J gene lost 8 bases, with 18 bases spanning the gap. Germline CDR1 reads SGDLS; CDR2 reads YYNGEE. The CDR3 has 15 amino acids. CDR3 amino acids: CASSIQGVRDEKLFF. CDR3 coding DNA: TGTGCCAGCAGCATCCAGGGTGTTCGCGACGAAAAACTGTTTTTT.

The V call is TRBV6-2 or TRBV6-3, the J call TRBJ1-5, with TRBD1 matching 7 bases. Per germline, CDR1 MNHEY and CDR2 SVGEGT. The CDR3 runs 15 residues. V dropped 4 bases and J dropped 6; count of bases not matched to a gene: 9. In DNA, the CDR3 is TGTGCCAGCAGTTCCCGGCAGGGGGATCGTCAGCCCCAGCATTTT. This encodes CASSSRQGDRQPQHF.

CDR3 sequence (DNA): TGTGCCTGGAGTGGCTCCAGCGGGGGGTTGGAGACCCAGTACTTC. It is translated as CAWSGSSGGLETQYF. The chain is built from TRBV30 and TRBJ2-5, with 9 bases aligning to TRBD2. The CDR3 spans 15 residues. J was trimmed by 5 bases and V by 1 base; bases with no gene match: 8. Germline lookup yields CDR1 GTSNPN and CDR2 SVGIG (reference sequence).

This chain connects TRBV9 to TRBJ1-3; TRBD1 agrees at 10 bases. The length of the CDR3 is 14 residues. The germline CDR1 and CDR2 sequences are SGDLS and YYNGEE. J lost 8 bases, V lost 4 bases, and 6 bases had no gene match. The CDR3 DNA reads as TGTGCCAGCAGCTTACGACAGGGGGCCGACACCATATATTTT. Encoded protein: CASSLRQGADTIYF.

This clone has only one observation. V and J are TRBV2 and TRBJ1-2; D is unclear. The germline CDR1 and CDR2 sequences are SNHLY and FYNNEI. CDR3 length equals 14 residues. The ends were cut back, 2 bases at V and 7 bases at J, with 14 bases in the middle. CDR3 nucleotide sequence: TGTGCCAGCAGTGAAACGGCCACCCTGGGTGGCTACACCTTC. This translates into CASSETATLGGYTF.

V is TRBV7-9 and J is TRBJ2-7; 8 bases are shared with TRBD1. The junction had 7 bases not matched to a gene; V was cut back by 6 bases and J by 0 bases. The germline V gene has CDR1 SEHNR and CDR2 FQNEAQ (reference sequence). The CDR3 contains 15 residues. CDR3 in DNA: TGTGCCAGCAGTTCCCCGGACAGGGCCTCCTACGAGCAGTACTTC. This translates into CASSSPDRASYEQYF.

For the CDR3, the DNA is TGTGCCAGCAGCGTAGACCACTCTGGAAACACCATATATTTT. This translates into CASSVDHSGNTIYF. The rearrangement uses TRBV9 and TRBJ1-3, with D uncertain. This CDR3 has 14 amino acids. Trimming took 0 bases from V and 0 from J, leaving 4 bases between them. Germline CDR1 is SGDLS and CDR2 is YYNGEE.